This entry lists 27 T cell receptor beta chains sequenced from one sample in a study of cytomegalovirus exposure and HLA in healthy donors. The PCR made use of 60 Vbeta and 13 Jbeta primers. TCRdb keeps only in-frame clones here, not all; method: immunoSEQ multiplex PCR. The repertoire holds approximately 170,000 clones, with around 76% as singletons. Input material: PBMCs. These receptors came from a woman younger than 45 in good health and CMV-seropositive.

This rearrangement joins TRBV6-5 to TRBJ1-3; D possibly corresponds to TRBD1 (5 bases). V lost 2 bases and J lost 5, with 13 bases in between. Germline V CDR1 and CDR2: MNHEY, SVGAGI. The CDR3 loop spans 15 amino acids. The CDR3 DNA follows: TGTGCCAGCAGTTACCGGAAGGGGTGGAGAAACACCATATATTTT. This encodes CASSYRKGWRNTIYF.

A few counts support this clone. The sample has other DNA sequences that encode this CDR3 too. The CDR3 here is CASSLDRVNTEAFF. CDR3 sequence (DNA): TGTGCCAGCAGCCTCGACAGGGTGAACACTGAAGCTTTCTTT. The rearrangement joins TRBV6-5 to TRBJ1-1, with 7 bases matching TRBD1. The CDR3 consists of 14 residues. V dropped 6 bases and J dropped 0; count of bases not matched to a gene: 4. Per germline, CDR1 MNHEY and CDR2 SVGAGI.

The chain combines TRBV29-1 with TRBJ1-3, with TRBD1 identical over 10 bases. The V gene end was trimmed by 7 bases and the J gene end by 4 bases; junction bases not matched to a gene: 4. The V gene's germline CDR1 is SQVTM and CDR2 ANQGSEA. This CDR3 is 13 amino acids long. The CDR3 sequence is CSAGTGAGNTIYF. CDR3 nucleotides: TGCAGCGCTGGGACAGGGGCCGGAAACACCATATATTTT.

This rearrangement joins TRBV7-9 to TRBJ1-2; 7 nucleotides match TRBD1. The CDR3 extends over 14 amino acids. V trimming: 5 bases; J trimming: 2 bases; junction bases outside the gene matches: 5. The V gene's germline CDR1 is SEHNR and CDR2 FQNEAQ (reference sequence). The CDR3 reads CASSNRDRNYGYTF. The CDR3 DNA sequence: TGTGCCAGCAGCAACCGGGACAGAAACTATGGCTACACCTTC.

The chain recombines TRBV5-6 with TRBJ1-5; 9 positions match TRBD1. From germline, CDR1 is SGHDT and CDR2 YYEEEE. This CDR3 has 16 residues. J gave up 0 bases and V 4 bases, and 5 bases lay outside the gene matches. CDR3 DNA: TGTGCCAGCAGCCGGATGGACAGGGGTAGCAATCAGCCCCAGCATTTT. Residues: CASSRMDRGSNQPQHF.

The chain recombines TRBV9 with TRBJ1-1; D unclear. With 6 bases removed from V and 1 base from J, the gap between germline ends came to 13 bases. The germline gives CDR1 SGDLS, CDR2 YYNGEE. This CDR3 comprises 14 residues. This CDR3 reads CASTPLARNTEAFF. CDR3 coding DNA: TGTGCCAGCACCCCTTTAGCTAGGAACACTGAAGCTTTCTTT.

V is TRBV6-1 and J is TRBJ1-4, with TRBD1 identical over 10 bases. CDR1 is MNHNS and CDR2 is SASEGT in the germline V gene. The CDR3 totals 13 residues. The ends lost 7 bases at V and 8 bases at J; junction bases unmatched: 4. CDR3 coding DNA: TGTGCCAGCAACCCGGGACAGGGGGAAAAACTGTTTTTT. As protein: CASNPGQGEKLFF.

This clone was recorded a few times. V is TRBV11-2 and J is TRBJ2-5; D is unresolved. The V end lost 3 bases, the J end lost 2 bases, and 7 bases lay between the germline ends. The germline V gene has CDR1 SGHAT and CDR2 FQNNGV. This CDR3 spans 13 amino acids. The CDR3: CASSFFSQETQYF. Written as DNA, the CDR3 is TGTGCCAGCAGCTTTTTCAGTCAAGAGACCCAGTACTTC.

This clone was detected only once. The chain recombines TRBV5-6 with TRBJ2-3; D is possibly TRBD1 (6 bases). Germline CDR1 reads SGHDT; CDR2 reads YYEEEE. V lost 0 bases to trimming and J lost 2 bases, with 16 bases between them. The CDR3 has 17 amino acids. This chain's CDR3 is CASSLVWQGLDTDTQYF. The CDR3 DNA reads as TGTGCCAGCAGCTTGGTTTGGCAGGGGCTGGACACAGATACGCAGTATTTT. Drawing the rest from reference TRBV5-6 and TRBJ2-3, the complete variable domain is DAGVTQSPTHLIKTRGQQVTLRCSPKSGHDTVSWYQQALGQGPQFIFQYYEEEERQRGNFPDRFSGHQFPNYSSELNVNALLLGDSALYLCASSLVWQGLDTDTQYFGPGTRLTVL.

The V and J genes are TRBV28 and TRBJ2-7; 10 bases map to TRBD1. Germline lookup yields CDR1 MDHEN and CDR2 SYDVKM. Losses at the gene ends were 4 bases for V and 0 bases for J; bases not matched to a gene: 3. The CDR3 is 15 residues long. CDR3 in DNA: TGTGCCAGCAGTTCGGGACAGGGGAGCTCCTACGAGCAGTACTTC. It encodes CASSSGQGSSYEQYF.

V gene TRBV25-1 combines with J gene TRBJ2-5; D is ambiguous. Germline loops: CDR1 MGHDK, CDR2 SYGVNS. This CDR3 contains 13 residues. V lost 5 bases, J lost 4 bases, and 11 bases lay in between. For the CDR3, the DNA is TGTGCCAGCAGTAGAGGTCTGATAGAGACCCAGTACTTC. Protein product: CASSRGLIETQYF.

The chain is built from TRBV27 and TRBJ1-5, with D possibly TRBD1 on 5 matching bases. The CDR3 loop spans 16 amino acids. CDR1 is MNHEY and CDR2 is SMNVEV in the germline V gene (reference sequence). The V and J ends lost 2 bases and 6 bases respectively, with 17 bases between them. The CDR3 DNA reads TGTGCCAGCAGTTTAATGTTCGGGGGGATTGGTCAGCCCCAGCATTTT. Translating gives CASSLMFGGIGQPQHF.

The CDR3 region is CASSDSGGNQPQHF. CDR3 sequence (DNA): TGTGCCAGCAGTGACTCCGGGGGGAATCAGCCCCAGCATTTT. The gene calls are TRBV6-1 and TRBJ1-5; maybe TRBD1 (5 bases). With 3 bases removed from V and 4 bases from J, the gap between germline ends came to 10 bases. This CDR3 is 14 amino acids long. In germline, CDR1 is MNHNS, CDR2 SASEGT.

V is TRBV30 and J is TRBJ1-5; 7 bases agree with TRBD1. Germline assignment: CDR1 GTSNPN and CDR2 SVGIG (reference sequence). Trimming at V came to 2 bases and at J to 4 bases, leaving 11 bases not matched to a gene. The CDR3 has 16 residues. Here the CDR3 DNA reads TGTGCCTGGAGTTCGGGACAGCTCGGACTTAATCAGCCCCAGCATTTT. As protein: CAWSSGQLGLNQPQHF.

CDR3 loop: CASSVQVQGAQETQYF. CDR3 bases: TGTGCCAGCAGCGTTCAAGTACAGGGGGCGCAGGAGACCCAGTACTTC. The chain employs TRBV9 and TRBJ2-5, with 9 bases that match TRBD1. Germline V lookup: CDR1 SGDLS, CDR2 YYNGEE. CDR3 size: 16 residues. The V and J ends lost 2 bases and 5 bases, in that order; junction bases with no gene match: 10.

The chain employs TRBV29-1 and TRBJ1-4; unclear D gene. The CDR3 runs 14 residues. V was shortened by 5 bases and J by 3 bases, with 13 bases between the two germline ends. Germline CDR1 SQVTM, CDR2 ANQGSEA. CDR3 in DNA: TGCAGCGTTAAAAGGAGGTGGTCTAATGAAAAACTGTTTTTT. Its protein is CSVKRRWSNEKLFF.

This sequence joins TRBV5-4 and TRBJ2-7, with D tentatively TRBD2 (5 bases). Trimming shortened V by 5 bases and J by 0 bases, and 9 bases separated the two germline ends. The CDR3 contains 13 residues. From germline, CDR1 is SGHNT and CDR2 YYREEE (reference sequence). CDR3 nucleotide sequence: TGTGCCAGCAGTCCTGGGAGCTCCTACGAGCAGTACTTC. This sequence encodes CASSPGSSYEQYF.

This chain joins TRBV5-1 and TRBJ1-1; TRBD1 is a possible D gene (6 bases). V was trimmed by 0 bases and J by 3 bases, leaving 18 bases between them. The CDR3 covers 17 residues. Germline V gives CDR1 SGHRS, CDR2 YFSETQ. CDR3 amino acids: CASSLEVWGWTDTEAFF. CDR3 in DNA: TGCGCCAGCAGCTTGGAGGTTTGGGGCTGGACAGACACTGAAGCTTTCTTT.

This sequence joins TRBV7-2 and TRBJ2-3, with TRBD2 identical over 11 bases. CDR1 is SGHTA, CDR2 FQGNSA, per germline. V was pared by 2 bases and J by 4 bases, with 5 bases of the junction left unmatched. This CDR3 spans 16 amino acids. The CDR3 protein is CASSLMGLAVADTQYF. The CDR3 DNA sequence: TGTGCCAGCAGCTTAATGGGACTAGCGGTGGCAGATACGCAGTATTTT.

This sequence joins TRBV5-1 and TRBJ2-3, with 12 nucleotides matching TRBD2. J lost 5 bases, V lost 0 bases, and 1 base had no gene match. The CDR3 runs 15 residues. The germline V gene encodes CDR1 SGHRS and CDR2 YFSETQ. CDR3 protein: CASSLGLAGEDTQYF. As DNA, the CDR3 is TGCGCCAGCAGCTTGGGACTAGCGGGGGAAGATACGCAGTATTTT.

This clone was picked up a small number of times. The chain combines TRBV2 with TRBJ2-2; D perhaps matches TRBD2 (7 bases). The CDR3 sequence is 15 residues long. V lost 2 bases and J lost 6, with 13 bases in between. Germline CDR1 and CDR2: SNHLY and FYNNEI. Here the CDR3 DNA reads TGTGCCAGCAGTGAACGGGGGGCCGGACCCGGGGAGCTGTTTTTT. Amino acids: CASSERGAGPGELFF.

This clone was picked up one time. The rearrangement joins TRBV28 to TRBJ2-7; tentatively, D is TRBD2 (6 bases). Between the trimmed V and J ends, which lost 6 bases and 6 bases, there was a span of 9 bases. The CDR3 totals 11 residues. Germline lookup yields CDR1 MDHEN and CDR2 SYDVKM. CDR3 in DNA: TGTGCCAGCAGGGTCGGGGGCGAGCAGTACTTC. The encoded protein is CASRVGGEQYF.

This sequence joins TRBV6-5 and TRBJ2-4; weak D call: TRBD2 (5 bases). Germline-derived CDR1 and CDR2 are MNHEY and SVGAGI. The CDR3 consists of 15 residues. V was shortened by 0 bases and J by 6 bases, with 12 bases between the two germline ends. Written as DNA, the CDR3 is TGTGCCAGCAGTTACTCGCCCGGGAACATAAACATTCAGTACTTC. Protein product: CASSYSPGNINIQYF.

CDR3 DNA: TGTGCCAGCAGCTCCCCGACAGGGTCCTACAATGAGCAGTTCTTC. It codes for CASSSPTGSYNEQFF. The chain links TRBV11-2 to TRBJ2-1, with 7 nucleotides matching TRBD1. Unmatched junction bases numbered 4, after V lost 4 bases and J lost 1 base. There are 15 residues in the CDR3. Germline values: CDR1 SGHAT, CDR2 FQNNGV.

This clone was observed a few times. The chain carries TRBV4-1 and TRBJ2-1; 10 bases align to TRBD2. The CDR3 extends over 17 amino acids. Trimming cost V 1 base and J 7 bases; bases outside gene matches: 10. Germline assignment: CDR1 MGHRA and CDR2 YSYEKL. The CDR3 region is CASSQVGLAGGDNEQFF. DNA of the CDR3: TGCGCCAGCAGCCAAGTGGGGTTAGCGGGAGGAGATAATGAGCAGTTCTTC.

This clone has only one observation. The chain has TRBV10-3 and TRBJ1-2; D may be TRBD1 (5 bases). Germline V CDR1 and CDR2: ENHRY, SYGVKD. CDR3 length equals 14 residues. The V end lost 4 bases, the J end lost 6 bases, and 15 bases lay between the germline ends. DNA of the CDR3: TGTGCCATCAGTGTGGTTATTTGGGGGGATGGCTACACCTTC. Translated, it gives CAISVVIWGDGYTF.

The chain joins TRBV28 to TRBJ1-5, with a possible D match to TRBD1 (5 bases). This CDR3 has 15 residues. In germline, CDR1 is MDHEN, CDR2 SYDVKM. V lost 2 bases, J lost 7 bases, and 15 bases lay in between. The CDR3 reads CASSLPREGGQPQHF. In DNA form, the CDR3 reads TGTGCCAGCAGTTTACCCAGGGAGGGAGGACAGCCCCAGCATTTT.